The 26 T cell receptor beta chains in this list originate from one sample, sequenced in a study of blood T cells in healthy people across ages. PCR was performed a second time for roughly 7 to 12 cycles using a sample-barcoded 5' primer and a J-beta primer mix. A single record per CDR3 protein comes from TCRdb applying MiXCR to the 5' RACE reads. The sample records around 580,000 distinct CDR3 sequences, 40% to 55% being singletons. What was sequenced was blood. Receptors were obtained from a man older than 75 in good health.

In its sample, this clonotype was seen a few times. This sequence joins TRBV7-3 and TRBJ2-5, with D perhaps being TRBD1 or TRBD2 (6 bases each). This CDR3 is 13 amino acids long. The V gene's germline CDR1 is SGHTA and CDR2 FQGTGA. V lost 1 base and J 7 bases, leaving 10 bases between the germline ends. The CDR3 DNA reads TGTGCCAGCAGCTTAAGCTCGGGGGCGACCCAGTACTTC. It codes for CASSLSSGATQYF.

This clonotype was detected a few times. This chain connects TRBV20-1 to TRBJ2-3, with 13 bases that match TRBD2. The germline V gene has CDR1 DFQATT and CDR2 SNEGSKA (reference sequence). The CDR3 consists of 14 residues. Losses at the gene ends were 5 bases for V and 4 bases for J; bases not matched to a gene: 3. DNA for the CDR3: TGCAGTGCTCCCGGGACTAGCGGGGCAGATACGCAGTATTTT. Its protein is CSAPGTSGADTQYF.

J is TRBJ2-7 and V is TRBV27; a possible D gene is TRBD1 (5 bases). The ends were cut back, 5 bases at V and 7 bases at J, with 15 bases in the middle. CDR1 MNHEY and CDR2 SMNVEV come from the germline V gene (reference sequence). The CDR3 has 13 residues. The CDR3 loop is CASSPARQGEQYF. CDR3 nucleotides: TGTGCCAGCAGTCCCGCCCGGCAGGGTGAGCAGTACTTC.

Of note for this clonotype: This may be a read error: a much more frequent sequence differs by one nucleotide. Here the CDR3 reads CPSTYGGNEQFF. For the CDR3, the DNA is TGTCCCAGCACCTACGGGGGCAATGAGCAGTTCTTC. This sequence joins TRBV6-6 and TRBJ2-1; a weak D match, TRBD2 (6 bases). Germline CDR1 is MNHNY and CDR2 is SVGAGI (reference sequence). The CDR3 consists of 12 residues.

A note on this clonotype: Germline and junction disagree at one end, which may indicate a read error. The chain combines TRBV6-6 with TRBJ2-5, with D possibly being TRBD2 (6 bases). The CDR3 runs 15 residues. Germline V gene sequence: CDR1 MNHNY, CDR2 SVGAGI (reference sequence). CDR3 DNA: TGTGCCAGCAGCTACTCGAAGGAGGGGTCTGGGGAGCAGTACTTC. Protein: CASSYSKEGSGEQYF.

CDR3 sequence (DNA): TGCAGTGCTAGAGCACCAGGTGTTGAGCAGTACTTC. Its protein product is CSARAPGVEQYF. The rearrangement uses TRBV20-1 and TRBJ2-7; D is uncertain. V lost 1 base, J lost 7 bases, and 11 bases lay in between. Germline V gives CDR1 DFQATT, CDR2 SNEGSKA (reference sequence). The CDR3 has 12 amino acids.

The rearrangement uses TRBV29-1 and TRBJ2-3; TRBD2 might be the D (6 bases). V dropped 3 bases and J dropped 6 bases, with 19 bases sitting between them. Germline lookup yields CDR1 SQVTM and CDR2 ANQGSEA. There are 15 residues in the CDR3. The CDR3 region has the DNA TGCAGCGTTGATCCGCGGGACGCCATGAGCGATACGCAGTATTTT. Amino acids: CSVDPRDAMSDTQYF.

The V and J genes are TRBV5-6 and TRBJ2-7; D could derive from TRBD1 or TRBD2 (5 bases each). The J call may be in error: the DNA end matches TRBJ2-4 better. The CDR3 runs 14 residues. Germline V gene data show CDR1 as SGHDT and CDR2 as YYEEEE. The CDR3 loop is CASSWDPRGDIQYF. The CDR3 coding sequence is TGTGCCAGCAGCTGGGACCCCCGTGGGGACATTCAGTACTTC.

This clonotype turned up a few times. The chain couples TRBV7-2 to TRBJ1-5; TRBD1 agrees at 8 bases. The CDR3 totals 14 residues. Germline V gene lookup returns CDR1 SGHTA and CDR2 FQGNSA. Germline trimming cut 3 bases from V and 4 bases from J; bases unmatched to any gene: 2. CDR3 region: CASSFRTGNQPQHF. The CDR3 nucleotides are TGTGCCAGCAGCTTTAGGACAGGGAATCAGCCCCAGCATTTT.

The rearrangement joins TRBV20-1 to TRBJ2-2; 13 nucleotides match TRBD2. J was trimmed by 3 bases and V by 6 bases; bases with no gene match: 7. The germline V gene has CDR1 DFQATT and CDR2 SNEGSKA (reference sequence). The CDR3 extends over 16 amino acids. Here the CDR3 DNA reads TGCAGTGCCCCGCCGGGACTAGCGGGATACACCGGGGAGCTGTTTTTT. Translating gives CSAPPGLAGYTGELFF.

V usage is TRBV4-2 and J usage is TRBJ2-1; 10 nucleotides line up with TRBD2. Germline lookup yields CDR1 LGHNA and CDR2 YNFKEQ. With V trimmed by 4 bases and J by 8 bases, 8 bases remained unmatched. The length of the CDR3 is 15 residues. The chain's CDR3 is CASSLGLAEADEQFF. The CDR3 nucleotides are TGTGCCAGCAGCCTAGGACTAGCGGAGGCAGATGAGCAGTTCTTC.

The chain links TRBV7-9 to TRBJ2-4, with a tentative D call TRBD2 (6 bases). Trimming removed 5 bases at V and 2 bases at J, with 13 bases between. CDR1 and CDR2 from the germline V gene are SEHNR and FQNEAQ (reference sequence). The CDR3 has 15 amino acids. The CDR3 loop is CASSAPEGPKNIQYF. As DNA, the CDR3 is TGTGCCAGCAGCGCCCCGGAGGGCCCCAAAAACATTCAGTACTTC.

V gene TRBV5-1 combines with J gene TRBJ1-4, with D maybe TRBD1 (5 bases). CDR3 length equals 14 residues. Germline CDR1 is SGHRS and CDR2 is YFSETQ. The V and J ends lost 0 bases and 6 bases respectively, with 9 bases between them. The DNA for the CDR3 is TGCGCCAGCAGCTTGGGCAGGGTCGATGAAAAACTGTTTTTT. This encodes CASSLGRVDEKLFF.

This chain links TRBV9 with TRBJ2-7; D may be TRBD2 (6 bases). The ends were cut back, 0 bases at V and 2 bases at J, with 15 bases in the middle. This CDR3 has 16 amino acids. From germline, CDR1 is SGDLS and CDR2 YYNGEE. In DNA form, the CDR3 reads TGTGCCAGCAGCGTAGAGGCTAGCGCCTACCCCTACGAGCAGTACTTC. Translation: CASSVEASAYPYEQYF.

To note about this clonotype: A much larger clone differs by one base, so this may be a read error. The chain carries TRBV6-1 and TRBJ2-3; 8 positions match TRBD2. The CDR3 has 17 amino acids. With V trimmed by 4 bases and J by 4 bases, 13 bases remained unmatched. Germline V CDR1 and CDR2: MNHNS, SASEGT. The CDR3 nucleotides are TGTGCCAGCAGTGCCCCACTAGCGGAAGTCCGGCCAGATACGCAGTATTTT. Translating gives CASSAPLAEVRPDTQYF.

Only a few counts were recorded for this clonotype. This chain joins TRBV20-1 and TRBJ2-1, with D possibly being TRBD2 (5 bases). Trimming shortened V by 6 bases and J by 4 bases, and 16 bases separated the two germline ends. There are 14 residues in the CDR3. CDR1 and CDR2 from the germline V gene are DFQATT and SNEGSKA (reference sequence). The CDR3 nucleotides read TGCAGTGCCCCCCTCGAGGGAGTTTACAATGAGCAGTTCTTC. This codes for CSAPLEGVYNEQFF.

The J gene is TRBJ2-2, the V gene TRBV20-1; 8 nucleotides line up with TRBD2. The CDR3 contains 15 residues. Germline V lookup: CDR1 DFQATT, CDR2 SNEGSKA (reference sequence). The ends lost 5 bases at V and 4 bases at J; junction bases unmatched: 9. The CDR3 DNA follows: TGCAGTGCTCCCAGCGGGAGCTTGAGCACCGGGGAGCTGTTTTTT. Protein sequence: CSAPSGSLSTGELFF.

A single count supports this clonotype. The chain recombines TRBV5-6 with TRBJ2-1; 7 nucleotides align to TRBD2. J was trimmed by 3 bases and V by 5 bases; bases with no gene match: 11. Germline CDR1 reads SGHDT; CDR2 reads YYEEEE. CDR3 length equals 16 residues. CDR3 in DNA: TGTGCCAGCAGGGCATCGGCTAGCGGCAACTACAATGAGCAGTTCTTC. Protein: CASRASASGNYNEQFF.

V usage is TRBV7-9 and J usage is TRBJ2-2, with no clear D. The CDR3 loop spans 14 amino acids. Looked up from germline, CDR1 is SEHNR and CDR2 is FQNEAQ (reference sequence). Trimming removed 1 base from V and 5 bases from J, with 8 bases in between. CDR3 in DNA: TGTGCCAGCAGCTTAGTATTGGGGACCGGGGAGCTGTTTTTT. Translation gives CASSLVLGTGELFF.

The V and J genes are TRBV7-9 and TRBJ2-5; 10 positions agree with TRBD1. Trimming took 7 bases from V and 1 from J; bases not matched to a gene: 6. Germline-derived CDR1 and CDR2 are SEHNR and FQNEAQ (reference sequence). The CDR3 is 15 amino acids. The CDR3 is CASTKGQGGQETQYF. CDR3 bases: TGTGCCAGCACCAAAGGACAGGGGGGCCAAGAGACCCAGTACTTC.

This clonotype was picked up many times. The chain is built from TRBV6-6 and TRBJ2-3; D remains ambiguous. The V gene's germline CDR1 is MNHNY and CDR2 SVGAGI (reference sequence). V was clipped by 8 bases and J by 3 bases, with 3 bases between them. CDR3 length: 10 amino acids. The CDR3 reads CASGTDTQYF. The CDR3, as DNA: TGTGCCAGCGGGACAGATACGCAGTATTTT.

This clonotype came up a few times. J is TRBJ2-5 and V is TRBV3-1; TRBD2 aligns across 11 bases. This CDR3 has 15 residues. Losses at the gene ends were 5 bases for V and 5 bases for J; bases not matched to a gene: 7. The V gene's germline CDR1 is LGHDT and CDR2 YNNKEL (reference sequence). CDR3 in DNA: TGTGCCAGCAGCACCTCGGGACTAGCGGCCGAGACCCAGTACTTC. It specifies CASSTSGLAAETQYF.

This clonotype was detected a few times. The rearrangement joins TRBV7-2 to TRBJ1-2; D gene ambiguous. V was clipped by 5 bases and J by 0 bases, with 10 bases between them. This CDR3 is built from 14 residues. CDR1 SGHTA and CDR2 FQGNSA come from the germline V gene. Written as DNA, the CDR3 is TGTGCCAGCAGCCGTAGAACAACTAACTATGGCTACACCTTC. Translation gives CASSRRTTNYGYTF. Full variable domain (remainder filled in from reference TRBV7-2 and TRBJ1-2): GAGVSQSPSNKVTEKGKDVELRCDPISGHTALYWYRQSLGQGLEFLIYFQGNSAPDKSGLPSDRFSAERTGGSVSTLTIQRTQQEDSAVYLCASSRRTTNYGYTFGSGTRLTVV.

This clonotype was counted a few times. The J gene is TRBJ2-4, the V gene TRBV28; no firm D call. TRBJ2-5 explains the end of the DNA better; the J call may be wrong. In germline, CDR1 is MDHEN, CDR2 SYDVKM. The CDR3 has 13 residues. Written as DNA, the CDR3 is TGTGCCAGCAGTTGGGGTAGGCTGGAGACCCAGTACTTC. Translating it yields CASSWGRLETQYF.

The V gene is TRBV27, the J gene TRBJ1-4; D is unresolved. The CDR3 has 13 residues. The germline V gene encodes CDR1 MNHEY and CDR2 SMNVEV (reference sequence). V gave up 5 bases and J gave up 1 base, with 5 bases separating them. CDR3 loop: CASSSITNEKLFF. CDR3 nucleotides: TGTGCCAGCAGTAGTATAACTAATGAAAAACTGTTTTTT.

The chain uses TRBV29-1 and TRBJ2-5; 13 bases are a match to TRBD2. The CDR3 spans 14 residues. J lost 6 bases, V lost 4 bases, and 5 bases had no gene match. Germline V lookup: CDR1 SQVTM, CDR2 ANQGSEA. The CDR3 nucleotides read TGCAGCGTTGGGGGACTAGCGGGAAGAAAGACCCAGTACTTC. Its translation: CSVGGLAGRKTQYF.